The 13 T cell receptor beta chains below were found in one sample sequenced in a study of blood T cell repertoires in COVID-19 (dated by TCRdb to 2019 to 2021). The library came from the immunoSEQ multiplex PCR assay. This immuneACCESS table, as held by TCRdb, lists in-frame sequences with V and J called but not all clones. Of the missing ones, under half trace to an unresolved V gene in checked studies; the others have no known cause. This sample comprises 56,000 or so clones, approximately 89% of them detected only once. More than 40% of the sample rests with the top ten. Sequencing used peripheral blood. The receptors originated from a woman aged 55 to 70 with COVID-19, enrolled during active disease.

The chain recombines TRBV5-1 with TRBJ2-2; TRBD1 is a possible D gene (6 bases). CDR1 and CDR2 from the germline V gene are SGHRS and YFSETQ. The CDR3 contains 15 residues. Trimming cost V 4 bases and J 0 bases, with 10 bases left between them. The CDR3 sequence: CASSQGSANTGELFF. As DNA, the CDR3 is TGCGCCAGCAGCCAGGGGTCCGCGAACACCGGGGAGCTGTTTTTT.

This sequence joins TRBV5-5 and TRBJ1-6, with no clear D. V lost 4 bases and J 7 bases, leaving 18 bases between the germline ends. The V gene's germline CDR1 is SGHKS and CDR2 YYEKEE (reference sequence). This CDR3 contains 16 residues. CDR3 in amino acids: CASSEKWAKRNSPLHF. As DNA, the CDR3 is TGTGCCAGCAGCGAGAAGTGGGCCAAAAGGAATTCACCCCTCCACTTT.

The chain employs TRBV27 and TRBJ2-3; D is perhaps TRBD2 (6 bases). The CDR3 has 14 amino acids. Germline V gives CDR1 MNHEY, CDR2 SMNVEV (reference sequence). With 2 bases removed from V and 2 bases from J, the gap between germline ends came to 8 bases. The CDR3 here is CASSLAGPTDTQYF. CDR3 DNA: TGTGCCAGCAGTTTAGCGGGGCCCACAGATACGCAGTATTTT.

This clone was seen only once. The chain couples TRBV3-1 (or the pseudogene TRBV3-2) to TRBJ2-2; 10 bases agree with TRBD1. The CDR3 contains 17 residues. Unmatched junction bases numbered 9, after V lost 5 bases and J lost 3 bases. Germline CDR1 is LGHDT and CDR2 is YNNKEL (reference sequence). CDR3 in DNA: TGTGCCAGCAGCGCTTCCCCGGGACAGGGGTACACCGGGGAGCTGTTTTTT. It codes for CASSASPGQGYTGELFF.

The chain combines TRBV21-1 with TRBJ2-4; TRBD1 was called by the table and not checked on the DNA. TRBV21-1 is shown as a pseudogene. This CDR3 has 14 amino acids. The CDR3 DNA reads TGTGCCAGCAGCAAAGGGGGGCAGGGCGCCATTCAGTACTTC. Amino acids: CASSKGGQGAIQYF.

This rearrangement joins TRBV11-3 to TRBJ2-7; D is ambiguous. The CDR3 extends over 13 amino acids. Germline V CDR1 and CDR2: SGHNT, YENEEA. V was cut by 3 bases and J by 0 bases, with 6 bases left in between. CDR3 residues: CASSFHTSYEQYF. The CDR3 DNA is TGTGCCAGCAGCTTCCACACCTCCTACGAGCAGTACTTC.

V usage is TRBV18 and J usage is TRBJ1-1; no clear D gene. The V gene's germline CDR1 is KGHSH and CDR2 LQKENI. The CDR3 sequence is 14 residues long. The V end was cut by 2 bases, the J end by 1 base, with 8 bases between. The CDR3, as DNA: TGTGCCAGCTCACCAACGAGGGAGAACACTGAAGCTTTCTTT. Translating gives CASSPTRENTEAFF. The full variable domain, its missing parts supplied by reference TRBV18 and TRBJ1-1, is NAGVMQNPRHLVRRRGQEARLRCSPMKGHSHVYWYRQLPEEGLKFMVYLQKENIIDESGMPKERFSAEFPKEGPSILRIQQVVRGDSAAYFCASSPTRENTEAFFGQGTRLTVV.

The chain links TRBV7-9 to TRBJ2-1, with 7 nucleotides matching TRBD2. Trimming removed 1 base from V and 2 bases from J; junction bases left unmatched: 5. Germline V lookup: CDR1 SEHNR, CDR2 FQNEAQ (reference sequence). The CDR3 loop spans 16 amino acids. CDR3 nucleotides: TGTGCCAGCAGCTTAGGGCTAGCGGCCACCTACAATGAGCAGTTCTTC. It is translated as CASSLGLAATYNEQFF.

The J gene is TRBJ1-5, the V gene TRBV2; possible D gene TRBD1, 5 bases. This CDR3 has 15 residues. The germline CDR1 and CDR2 sequences are SNHLY and FYNNEI. Trimming removed 1 base at V and 0 bases at J, with 7 bases between. CDR3 in DNA: TGTGCCAGCAGTGAAGAAGGGGTTAGCAATCAGCCCCAGCATTTT. Protein sequence: CASSEEGVSNQPQHF.

This clone was seen only a few times. The chain links TRBV6-2 or TRBV6-3 to TRBJ1-5; the match to TRBD1 covers 11 bases. The CDR3 is made up of 14 amino acids. Germline-derived CDR1 and CDR2 are MNHEY and SVGEGT. J lost 6 bases, V lost 4 bases, and 2 bases had no gene match. Written as DNA, the CDR3 is TGTGCCAGCAGTTCTGGGACAGGGGGTCAGCCCCAGCATTTT. Amino acid sequence: CASSSGTGGQPQHF.

The CDR3 here is CASSVTGVNTEAFF. The CDR3 DNA sequence: TGTGCCAGCAGCGTAACAGGGGTGAACACTGAAGCTTTCTTT. The rearrangement uses TRBV9 and TRBJ1-1; the match to TRBD1 covers 7 bases. Trimming removed 1 base from V and 0 bases from J; junction bases left unmatched: 0. This CDR3 contains 14 residues. Germline CDR1 SGDLS, CDR2 YYNGEE.

This chain joins TRBV13 and TRBJ2-7; TRBD2 matches at 7 bases. This CDR3 has 20 amino acids. Germline values: CDR1 PRHDT, CDR2 FYEKMQ (reference sequence). V trimming: 6 bases; J trimming: 0 bases; junction bases outside the gene matches: 23. CDR3 coding DNA: TGTGCCAGCAGTCTGTCGAGGTGGAATAGCGGGCCTTTAAGCTCCTACGAGCAGTACTTC. The encoded protein is CASSLSRWNSGPLSSYEQYF. Full variable domain (rest looked up from reference TRBV13 and TRBJ2-7): AAGVIQSPRHLIKEKRETATLKCYPIPRHDTVYWYQQGPGQDPQFLISFYEKMQSDKGSIPDRFSAQQFSDYHSELNMSSLELGDSALYFCASSLSRWNSGPLSSYEQYFGPGTRLTVT.

About this clone: This sample also contains other DNA sequences that code for the same CDR3. The rearrangement uses TRBV5-1 and TRBJ2-7, with D perhaps matching TRBD1 (6 bases). There are 12 residues in the CDR3. Trimming left V 2 bases short and J 3 bases short, with 6 bases between. Germline values: CDR1 SGHRS, CDR2 YFSETQ. For the CDR3, the DNA is TGCGCCAGCAGCTTAGGGGGCTACGAGCAGTACTTC. Protein: CASSLGGYEQYF.